The sequence of this TCR beta chain was determined in a study of shared clonotypes between healthy human individuals. Study at large: A donor's plate count was three for CD4 naive and three for CD4 memory; CD8 naive had two and CD8 memory one.

The germline V gene encodes CDR1 SGHNT and CDR2 YYREEE (reference sequence). The V and J ends lost 1 base and 8 bases, in that order; junction bases with no gene match: 1. This CDR3 comprises 12 residues. 150 to 250 ng DNA, approximately 30,000 T cell genomes, went into each sorted-subset replicate PCR. In the original processing: Junction-only sequences without quality scores came from ImmunoSEQ, so filtering differed. Using immunoSEQ multiplex PCR, the repertoire was profiled, and TCRdb retains in-frame clones only, with some absent. V, J and clone size were drawn from that table, and D and trimming were deduced from the DNA. The profile shows 1.5 million to 2.5 million clones, about 94% of them singletons. Study outcomes and limitations: Across a handful of donors, naive CD4 shared around 5%, naive CD8 over 3%, memory CD4 roughly 2.3%, memory CD8 0.4%.

Terminally differentiated effector memory CD45RA+ cells were excluded from the naive CD8 cells, which were CD45RO-negative and positively selected for CCR7. This clone appeared once. The antigen is unknown. This sample also contains other DNA sequences that code for the same CDR3. The chain carries TRBV5-4 and TRBJ1-1; 8 nucleotides agree with TRBD1. The sequence came from a man between 18 and 35 years old in good health. Sequencing was carried out using naive CD8+ T cells sorted from blood. This CDR3 reads CASSLTGGEAFF. In DNA form, the CDR3 reads TGTGCCAGCAGCTTGACAGGGGGGGAAGCTTTCTTT.